A single sample is the source of the 16 T cell receptor beta chains below, sequenced in a study of early T cells in non-severe SARS-CoV-2 infection. One entry per CDR3 protein, called by TCRdb with MiXCR from the 5' RACE reads. The sample consists of roughly 65,000 distinct CDR3 sequences, over 9% of them appearing once. The source material was whole blood. The receptor set was obtained from an adult who was a healthcare worker with PCR-confirmed SARS-CoV-2 infection or an uninfected control (not recorded which).

The V call is TRBV12-3 or TRBV12-4, the J call TRBJ2-1; 7 positions match TRBD2. Germline trimming cut 8 bases from V and 2 bases from J; bases unmatched to any gene: 9. There are 15 residues in the CDR3. CDR3 DNA: TGTGCCAGCGGGGGAGGGACTTCCCCCTACAATGAGCAGTTCTTC. It encodes CASGGGTSPYNEQFF.

The chain couples TRBV4-1 to TRBJ1-4; D might be TRBD1 (5 bases). The CDR3 extends over 17 amino acids. Deletions cut 4 bases from V and 9 bases from J, with 24 bases between. Germline V CDR1 and CDR2: MGHRA, YSYEKL. CDR3 region: CASSLPGGTLVQQKLFF. CDR3 nucleotide sequence: TGCGCCAGCAGCCTTCCTGGGGGGACGTTAGTCCAACAAAAACTGTTTTTT.

This clonotype was observed a few times. The V call is TRBV4-1, the J call TRBJ2-4; the D is unclear. Between the trimmed V and J ends, which lost 1 base and 7 bases, there was a span of 2 bases. The CDR3 length is 11 residues. The germline gives CDR1 MGHRA, CDR2 YSYEKL. The CDR3 nucleotides read TGCGCCAGCAGCCAAGGTAACATTCAGTACTTC. It is translated as CASSQGNIQYF.

This clonotype was recorded a few times. The chain has TRBV15 and TRBJ1-2, with 7 bases matching TRBD1. Germline CDR1 LNHNV, CDR2 YYDKDF (reference sequence). Trimming took 1 base from V and 8 from J; bases not matched to a gene: 7. The CDR3 has 14 amino acids. CDR3 nucleotide sequence: TGTGCCACCAGCAGAGGAGACAGGGACGGAGGCTACACCTTC. It codes for CATSRGDRDGGYTF.

This clonotype was seen a handful of times. The rearrangement uses TRBV20-1 and TRBJ2-5; D gene unclear. Trimming took 1 base from V and 0 from J, leaving 3 bases between them. Germline values: CDR1 DFQATT, CDR2 SNEGSKA (reference sequence). The CDR3 contains 12 residues. CDR3 nucleotides: TGCAGTGCTAGAGGAAACCAAGAGACCCAGTACTTC. Amino acids: CSARGNQETQYF.

The rearrangement joins TRBV7-2 to TRBJ1-2; D ambiguous. The ends were cut back, 2 bases at V and 2 bases at J, with 6 bases in the middle. CDR3 length: 13 residues. The germline CDR1 and CDR2 sequences are SGHTA and FQGNSA. CDR3 in amino acids: CASSLKRNYGYTF. The CDR3 DNA reads TGTGCCAGCAGCTTAAAACGGAACTATGGCTACACCTTC.

The chain carries TRBV7-2 and TRBJ2-1; D might be TRBD1 (6 bases). Germline CDR1 SGHTA, CDR2 FQGNSA. CDR3 length: 16 amino acids. Trimming removed 3 bases at V and 0 bases at J, with 12 bases between. In DNA, the CDR3 is TGTGCCAGCAGCTTCCCCGGGACACGCTCCTACAATGAGCAGTTCTTC. This gives the protein CASSFPGTRSYNEQFF. Full variable domain (rest looked up from reference TRBV7-2 and TRBJ2-1): GAGVSQSPSNKVTEKGKDVELRCDPISGHTALYWYRQSLGQGLEFLIYFQGNSAPDKSGLPSDRFSAERTGGSVSTLTIQRTQQEDSAVYLCASSFPGTRSYNEQFFGPGTRLTVL.

This clonotype was seen at least ten times. The CDR3 sequence is CSVEVDPGYTEAFF. The CDR3, as DNA: TGCAGCGTTGAAGTAGATCCAGGCTACACTGAAGCTTTCTTT. This chain joins TRBV29-1 and TRBJ1-1; no clear D. The CDR3 contains 14 residues. Trimming shortened V by 1 base and J by 3 bases, and 12 bases separated the two germline ends. Looked up from germline, CDR1 is SQVTM and CDR2 is ANQGSEA.

The chain combines TRBV6-5 with TRBJ1-2; TRBD1 agrees at 8 bases. J gave up 4 bases and V 5 bases, and 6 bases lay outside the gene matches. Germline CDR1 and CDR2: MNHEY and SVGAGI. The CDR3 has 14 residues. The CDR3 nucleotides read TGTGCCAGCAGTGGGGACAGGCCGATCTATGGCTACACCTTC. Protein: CASSGDRPIYGYTF.

This clonotype was observed a few times. The chain has TRBV7-8 and TRBJ1-1, with D perhaps TRBD1 (6 bases). CDR3 length: 14 residues. The germline V gene has CDR1 SGHVS and CDR2 FQNEAQ. Trimming cost V 1 base and J 7 bases, with 13 bases left between them. CDR3 nucleotides: TGTGCCAGCAGCTTAGAATCATTGGACAGTGAAGCTTTCTTT. Encoded protein: CASSLESLDSEAFF.

This clonotype showed up just a few times. The rearrangement links TRBV29-1 to TRBJ2-2; 8 positions agree with TRBD1. Germline loops: CDR1 SQVTM, CDR2 ANQGSEA. The CDR3 consists of 14 residues. J gave up 1 base and V 7 bases, and 5 bases lay outside the gene matches. CDR3 sequence: CSAAGQGNTGELFF. The CDR3 nucleotides are TGCAGCGCCGCCGGACAGGGGAACACCGGGGAGCTGTTTTTT.

This clonotype appeared many times. This chain joins TRBV25-1 and TRBJ1-2, with a tentative D call TRBD1 (6 bases). CDR3 length: 15 amino acids. The germline gives CDR1 MGHDK, CDR2 SYGVNS. Trimming left V 4 bases short and J 4 bases short, with 16 bases between. The CDR3 reads CASSANREGLYGYTF. The DNA of the CDR3 is TGTGCCAGCAGTGCTAACAGGGAGGGACTCTATGGCTACACCTTC.

This clonotype was seen a few times. The chain employs TRBV6-5 and TRBJ2-7; no firm D call. In germline, CDR1 is MNHEY, CDR2 SVGAGI. V was pared by 2 bases and J by 5 bases, with 16 bases between. The CDR3 is 15 amino acids. The CDR3 loop is CASSYTGRYTDEQYF. The CDR3 DNA is TGTGCCAGCAGTTACACGGGCAGATACACGGACGAGCAGTACTTC.

This clonotype has just one count. This chain joins TRBV20-1 and TRBJ2-5; TRBD1 matches at 11 bases. The germline CDR1 and CDR2 sequences are DFQATT and SNEGSKA (reference sequence). This CDR3 is built from 15 residues. V shed 0 bases and J 5 bases; nucleotides not matched to a gene: 5. In nucleotides, the CDR3 is TGCAGTGCTAGAGATAGGACAGGGGGCTGGGAGACCCAGTACTTC. Amino acids: CSARDRTGGWETQYF.

The V call is TRBV27, the J call TRBJ2-4, with D perhaps matching TRBD1 (7 bases). The V gene's germline CDR1 is MNHEY and CDR2 SMNVEV (reference sequence). This CDR3 is built from 20 residues. With 2 bases removed from V and 0 bases from J, the gap between germline ends came to 23 bases. The CDR3 nucleotides are TGTGCCAGCAGTTTAAGGGTGCGGGACAGAGAGTCATTAGCCAAAAACATTCAGTACTTC. It yields the protein CASSLRVRDRESLAKNIQYF.

The chain recombines TRBV3-1 with TRBJ1-6; TRBD1 matches at 8 bases. This CDR3 has 16 residues. J was trimmed by 6 bases and V by 4 bases; bases with no gene match: 8. Germline CDR1 and CDR2: LGHDT and YNNKEL (reference sequence). The CDR3 DNA reads TGTGCCAGCAGCCTATCGCAGGGGGCGCGTAATTCACCCCTCCACTTT. Translated, it gives CASSLSQGARNSPLHF.